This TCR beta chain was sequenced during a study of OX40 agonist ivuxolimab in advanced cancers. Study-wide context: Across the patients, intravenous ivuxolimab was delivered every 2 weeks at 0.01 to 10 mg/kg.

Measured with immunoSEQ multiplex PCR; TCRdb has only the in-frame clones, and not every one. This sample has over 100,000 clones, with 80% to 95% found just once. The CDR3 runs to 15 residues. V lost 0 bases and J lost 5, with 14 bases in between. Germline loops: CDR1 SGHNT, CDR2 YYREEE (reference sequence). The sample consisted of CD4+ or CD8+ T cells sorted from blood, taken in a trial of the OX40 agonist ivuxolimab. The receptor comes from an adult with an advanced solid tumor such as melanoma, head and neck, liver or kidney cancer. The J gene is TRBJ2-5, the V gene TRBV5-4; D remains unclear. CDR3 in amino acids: CASSLERSPRETQYF. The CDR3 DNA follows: TGTGCCAGCAGCTTGGAAAGGTCCCCGCGGGAGACCCAGTACTTC. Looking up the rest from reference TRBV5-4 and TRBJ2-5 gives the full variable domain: ETGVTQSPTHLIKTRGQQVTLRCSSQSGHNTVSWYQQALGQGPQFIFQYYREEENGRGNFPPRFSGLQFPNYSSELNVNALELDDSALYLCASSLERSPRETQYFGPGTRLLVL.